These 21 T cell receptor beta chains came from one sample sequenced in a study of blood T cell repertoires in COVID-19. The repertoire was sequenced with immunoSEQ multiplex PCR; TCRdb's copy has only in-frame clones and lacks some. The sample includes around 290,000 clones, approximately 90% of them seen just once. The sequencing sample was made of peripheral blood. The receptors shown here come from a man between 35 and 55 years old with acute or convalescent COVID-19.

This sequence joins TRBV6-4 and TRBJ2-6; TRBD2 might be the D (5 bases). The CDR3 loop spans 16 amino acids. The V end lost 0 bases, the J end lost 2 bases, and 8 bases lay between the germline ends. Per germline, CDR1 MRHNA and CDR2 SNTAGT. The CDR3 nucleotides are TGTGCCAGCAGTGACTCGTTCGGGGCTGGGGCCAACGTCCTGACTTTC. Translated, it gives CASSDSFGAGANVLTF.

The J gene is TRBJ2-1, the V gene TRBV15; D is possibly TRBD2 (5 bases). V was trimmed by 5 bases and J by 1 base, leaving 18 bases between them. The CDR3 is made up of 17 amino acids. The germline V gene encodes CDR1 LNHNV and CDR2 YYDKDF (reference sequence). Here the CDR3 DNA reads TGTGCCACCAGCCCCCTTATAGGGAGACTGTCCTACAATGAGCAGTTCTTC. Protein product: CATSPLIGRLSYNEQFF.

V and J are TRBV7-3 and TRBJ1-2; the match to TRBD1 covers 9 bases. Germline CDR1 is SGHTA and CDR2 is FQGTGA. J gave up 5 bases and V 2 bases, and 9 bases lay outside the gene matches. CDR3 size: 16 residues. The CDR3 here is CASSLGQGTPPYGYTF. CDR3 nucleotide sequence: TGTGCCAGCAGCTTAGGACAGGGGACACCGCCTTATGGCTACACCTTC.

The V gene is TRBV7-6, the J gene TRBJ1-6; no definite D call. Germline V gene lookup returns CDR1 SGHVS and CDR2 FNYEAQ. The CDR3 has 15 amino acids. V gave up 1 base and J gave up 3 bases, with 7 bases separating them. The CDR3 DNA is TGTGCCAGCAGCTTAGGTGGCCTCTATAATTCACCCCTCCACTTT. Protein sequence: CASSLGGLYNSPLHF.

The V and J genes are TRBV5-1 and TRBJ2-1; 14 nucleotides align to TRBD2. V trimming: 3 bases; J trimming: 14 bases; junction bases outside the gene matches: 7. Germline lookup yields CDR1 SGHRS and CDR2 YFSETQ. The CDR3 is 14 amino acids. The CDR3 is CASSSTSGGAKKFF. DNA of the CDR3: TGCGCCAGCAGCTCGACTAGCGGGGGGGCCAAGAAGTTCTTC.

This sequence joins TRBV7-8 and TRBJ2-3, with TRBD2 matching over 10 bases. Unmatched junction bases numbered 7, after V lost 2 bases and J lost 2 bases. From germline, CDR1 is SGHVS and CDR2 FQNEAQ. The CDR3 contains 17 residues. Here the CDR3 reads CASSLFRGTSDTDTQYF. In DNA form, the CDR3 reads TGTGCCAGCAGCTTATTCCGCGGGACTAGCGACACAGATACGCAGTATTTT.

A single count supports this clone. This CDR3 is CASSSGTQYGYTF. CDR3 coding DNA: TGTGCCAGCAGCTCCGGGACACAGTATGGCTACACCTTC. The chain is built from TRBV3-1 (or the pseudogene TRBV3-2) and TRBJ1-2, with a weak D call TRBD1 (6 bases). The CDR3 covers 13 residues. CDR1 is LGHDT and CDR2 is YNNKEL in the germline V gene (reference sequence). The V and J ends lost 5 bases and 5 bases respectively, with 12 bases between them.

V and J are TRBV18 and TRBJ2-3; 9 bases match TRBD2. Germline CDR1 reads KGHSH; CDR2 reads LQKENI. V was clipped by 6 bases and J by 2 bases; unmatched bases: 3. The length of the CDR3 is 14 residues. The CDR3 sequence is CASSAGGPTDTQYF. DNA of the CDR3: TGTGCCAGCTCGGCGGGGGGGCCCACAGATACGCAGTATTTT.

V gene TRBV5-4 combines with J gene TRBJ2-5; 7 bases fit TRBD2. The V gene's germline CDR1 is SGHNT and CDR2 YYREEE (reference sequence). V was pared by 4 bases and J by 3 bases, with 3 bases of the junction left unmatched. The CDR3 runs to 13 residues. Here the CDR3 reads CASSRSGEETQYF. DNA for the CDR3: TGTGCCAGCAGCCGGAGCGGGGAAGAGACCCAGTACTTC.

This clone was seen a single time. The rearrangement joins TRBV5-6 to TRBJ1-1, with 8 bases that match TRBD1. J was trimmed by 1 base and V by 6 bases; bases with no gene match: 8. Germline CDR1 is SGHDT and CDR2 is YYEEEE. CDR3 length equals 15 residues. CDR3 loop: CASTLLGTGNTEAFF. CDR3 DNA sequence: TGTGCCAGCACTTTACTCGGGACAGGGAACACTGAAGCTTTCTTT.

The chain couples TRBV4-1 to TRBJ2-7, with 8 positions matching TRBD1. In germline, CDR1 is MGHRA, CDR2 YSYEKL. This CDR3 contains 14 residues. The V gene end was trimmed by 1 base and the J gene end by 1 base; junction bases not matched to a gene: 0. In nucleotides, the CDR3 is TGCGCCAGCAGCCAAGGGGACAGGTCCTACGAGCAGTACTTC. This translates into CASSQGDRSYEQYF.

This clone was detected a few times. The chain has TRBV5-1 and TRBJ2-1; 10 bases map to TRBD2. The J segment lost 4 bases and the V segment lost 2 bases, leaving 3 bases of the junction unmatched. In germline, CDR1 is SGHRS, CDR2 YFSETQ. The CDR3 length is 15 residues. CDR3 nucleotide sequence: TGCGCCAGCAGCTTCCTAGCGGGGGCGTACAATGAGCAGTTCTTC. Its protein is CASSFLAGAYNEQFF.

The chain employs TRBV29-1 and TRBJ2-2; TRBD1 might be the D (6 bases). Trimming shortened V by 6 bases and J by 2 bases, and 13 bases separated the two germline ends. Per germline, CDR1 SQVTM and CDR2 ANQGSEA. The CDR3 spans 14 residues. The CDR3 loop is CSVGQSANTGELFF. The CDR3 bases are TGCAGCGTAGGACAGTCCGCCAACACCGGGGAGCTGTTTTTT.

CDR3 bases: TGTGCCAGCAGCCCTAGACTAGCGGGTGGGATAGAGACCCAGTACTTC. Translated, it gives CASSPRLAGGIETQYF. The chain recombines TRBV5-6 with TRBJ2-5; 10 bases are shared with TRBD2. This CDR3 is 16 amino acids long. In germline, CDR1 is SGHDT, CDR2 YYEEEE. Trimming removed 4 bases from V and 4 bases from J; junction bases left unmatched: 10.

The rearrangement joins TRBV19 to TRBJ1-2; D is unclear. The V and J ends lost 4 bases and 5 bases respectively, with 11 bases between them. Germline V gene sequence: CDR1 LNHDA, CDR2 SQIVND (reference sequence). There are 13 residues in the CDR3. The CDR3, as DNA: TGTGCCAGTAGTACCGGGATCTCTTATGGCTACACCTTC. Translating it yields CASSTGISYGYTF.

This chain joins TRBV5-6 and TRBJ1-4; TRBD1 aligns across 8 bases. The CDR3 is 16 amino acids. Germline V gene sequence: CDR1 SGHDT, CDR2 YYEEEE. With V trimmed by 2 bases and J by 4 bases, 7 bases remained unmatched. CDR3 DNA sequence: TGTGCCAGCAGCTTATGGGGACAGGTACTTAATGAAAAACTGTTTTTT. Translation gives CASSLWGQVLNEKLFF.

The chain combines TRBV20-1 with TRBJ1-1; D is undetermined. The CDR3 has 10 residues. The germline V and J ends were trimmed by 6 bases and 7 bases, with 9 bases remaining between them. Germline V gene lookup returns CDR1 DFQATT and CDR2 SNEGSKA (reference sequence). The DNA of the CDR3 is TGCAGTGCCGCGGGGAATGAAGCTTTCTTT. Translated: CSAAGNEAFF.

The chain uses TRBV29-1 and TRBJ2-1; TRBD2 is a possible D gene (5 bases). The CDR3 loop spans 15 amino acids. CDR1 SQVTM and CDR2 ANQGSEA come from the germline V gene. Trimming stripped 2 bases from V and 0 bases from J, with 11 bases between. CDR3 residues: CSVESAGDSYNEQFF. The DNA for the CDR3 is TGCAGCGTTGAATCCGCGGGCGACTCCTACAATGAGCAGTTCTTC.

This chain connects TRBV6-2 or TRBV6-3 to TRBJ2-7; a possible D gene is TRBD1 (7 bases). V lost 4 bases and J lost 4, with 14 bases in between. CDR1 MNHEY and CDR2 SVGEGT come from the germline V gene. This CDR3 spans 14 amino acids. The CDR3 region is CASSLTGAGYEQYF. The CDR3, as DNA: TGTGCCAGCAGTTTAACAGGGGCGGGATACGAGCAGTACTTC.

This chain connects TRBV19 to TRBJ1-1, with 9 bases identical to TRBD1. CDR3 length equals 13 residues. V lost 3 bases to trimming and J lost 4 bases; unmatched junction nucleotides: 0. Germline CDR1 reads LNHDA; CDR2 reads SQIVND (reference sequence). CDR3 coding DNA: TGTGCCAGTAGTATGGGACAGGGCACTGAAGCTTTCTTT. Protein sequence: CASSMGQGTEAFF.

The chain combines TRBV27 with TRBJ2-1; possibly TRBD2 for D (6 bases). Trimming stripped 4 bases from V and 3 bases from J, with 22 bases between. Germline CDR1 is MNHEY and CDR2 is SMNVEV (reference sequence). The CDR3 totals 18 residues. CDR3 DNA: TGTGCCAGCAGTTCATCATCCACCGGGACTCTCAACTACAATGAGCAGTTCTTC. This gives the protein CASSSSSTGTLNYNEQFF.